Sequencing of this TCR beta chain was carried out in a study of technical replicates of blood from four donors. Using immunoSEQ multiplex PCR, the repertoire was profiled, and TCRdb retains in-frame clones only, with some absent. Among approximately 79,000 clones listed, roughly 93% were seen once. This clone appeared a single time. CDR3 length: 14 amino acids. V shed 4 bases and J shed 5 bases, with 11 bases lying between them. CDR1 and CDR2 (germline): MGHDK, SYGVNS. The specimen was T cells isolated from PBMCs. V and J are TRBV25-1 and TRBJ2-2; D is unresolved. The source of this sequence is a human donor in good health. The CDR3 loop is CASSVFGLTGELFF. CDR3 nucleotide sequence: TGTGCCAGCAGTGTCTTCGGTTTAACCGGGGAGCTGTTTTTT.